A single sample is the source of the 30 T cell receptor beta chains below, sequenced in a study of blood T cell repertoires in COVID-19. TCRdb's table, derived via immunoSEQ multiplex PCR, lists solely in-frame clones and lacks some. The sample has under 150,000 clones, 85% seen once. Sequencing input: peripheral blood. The receptors come from a human donor in a cohort sampled during active COVID-19.

The chain recombines TRBV30 with TRBJ2-1; 14 nucleotides line up with TRBD2. CDR1 is GTSNPN, CDR2 SVGIG, per germline (reference sequence). The CDR3 totals 16 residues. V shed 2 bases, J shed 9 bases, and the junction held 9 bases outside the gene matches. The CDR3 nucleotides are TGTGCCTGGAGTCCTCGACTAGCGGGGGGGCCGAGTGAGCAGTTCTTC. It translates to CAWSPRLAGGPSEQFF.

The chain has TRBV10-3 and TRBJ1-2; D call uncertain. This CDR3 is built from 15 residues. V gave up 7 bases and J gave up 3 bases, with 18 bases separating them. The germline V gene has CDR1 ENHRY and CDR2 SYGVKD. CDR3 sequence (DNA): TGTGCCATCACCTCGGACGGAGGAGATGACTATGGCTACACCTTC. This translates into CAITSDGGDDYGYTF.

The chain uses TRBV6-2 or TRBV6-3 and TRBJ1-1; D unresolved. Trimming cost V 0 bases and J 5 bases, with 22 bases left between them. Looked up from germline, CDR1 is MNHEY and CDR2 is SVGEGT. CDR3 length: 18 amino acids. Here the CDR3 reads CASSYSKARGRISTEAFF. The CDR3 coding sequence is TGTGCCAGCAGTTACTCGAAGGCCCGGGGTCGTATTTCTACTGAAGCTTTCTTT.

This clone was detected once. This chain connects TRBV5-5 to TRBJ1-6, with 7 positions matching TRBD1. The CDR3 runs 17 residues. The germline V gene encodes CDR1 SGHKS and CDR2 YYEKEE (reference sequence). V gave up 4 bases and J gave up 13 bases; unmatched junction bases: 20. CDR3 loop: CASSLLLSPGQLSPLHF. The CDR3, as DNA: TGTGCCAGCAGCCTTTTATTATCCCCGGGACAGCTTTCCCCCCTCCACTTT.

The V call is TRBV12-5, the J call TRBJ2-1, with TRBD2 matching 10 bases. Trimming at V came to 4 bases and at J to 3 bases, leaving 6 bases not matched to a gene. The length of the CDR3 is 16 residues. Looked up from germline, CDR1 is LGHNT and CDR2 is FRNRAP. CDR3 sequence reads: CASGSRTSGGYNEQFF. CDR3 sequence (DNA): TGTGCTAGTGGTTCACGGACTAGCGGAGGCTACAATGAGCAGTTCTTC. Supplemented by reference TRBV12-5 and TRBJ2-1, the full variable domain reads DARVTQTPRHKVTEMGQEVTMRCQPILGHNTVFWYRQTMMQGLELLAYFRNRAPLDDSGMPKDRFSAEMPDATLATLKIQPSEPRDSAVYFCASGSRTSGGYNEQFFGPGTRLTVL.

This clone was seen just once. The chain employs TRBV5-1 and TRBJ2-7; D unclear. The length of the CDR3 is 14 residues. The ends were cut back, 0 bases at V and 2 bases at J, with 9 bases in the middle. Germline V lookup: CDR1 SGHRS, CDR2 YFSETQ. DNA of the CDR3: TGCGCCAGCAGCTTGGAAGGCCAGGCCTACGAGCAGTACTTC. Residues: CASSLEGQAYEQYF.

The CDR3 nucleotides are TGTGCCAGCAATTGGGGGGGCACTGAAGCTTTCTTT. Translating gives CASNWGGTEAFF. The chain is built from TRBV12-3 or TRBV12-4 and TRBJ1-1, with D possibly matching TRBD1 (5 bases). Trimming left V 7 bases short and J 4 bases short, with 10 bases between. CDR3 length: 12 residues.

The chain uses TRBV19 and TRBJ2-7; 7 bases fit TRBD1. The ends lost 2 bases at V and 5 bases at J; junction bases unmatched: 3. The germline V gene encodes CDR1 LNHDA and CDR2 SQIVND (reference sequence). There are 13 residues in the CDR3. CDR3 sequence: CASSIQGVNEQYF. CDR3 DNA sequence: TGTGCCAGTAGTATACAGGGGGTAAACGAGCAGTACTTC.

V usage is TRBV11-2 and J usage is TRBJ2-7; D unresolved. The length of the CDR3 is 15 residues. V was trimmed by 5 bases and J by 3 bases, leaving 17 bases between them. Germline V gene sequence: CDR1 SGHAT, CDR2 FQNNGV. The DNA for the CDR3 is TGTGCCAGCAGCCGCTCCGAATCCGGTCTCTACGAGCAGTACTTC. It is translated as CASSRSESGLYEQYF.

The chain joins TRBV25-1 to TRBJ1-1, with D possibly being TRBD1 (5 bases). The germline V gene encodes CDR1 MGHDK and CDR2 SYGVNS. V lost 4 bases to trimming and J lost 3 bases, with 18 bases between them. The CDR3 covers 16 residues. CDR3 coding DNA: TGTGCCAGCAGTGGGGTCGAGACCAGGGAGGACACTGAAGCTTTCTTT. Its translation: CASSGVETREDTEAFF. The entire variable domain, with the rest obtained from reference TRBV25-1 and TRBJ1-1, is as follows: EADIYQTPRYLVIGTGKKITLECSQTMGHDKMYWYQQDPGMELHLIHYSYGVNSTEKGDLSSESTVSRIRTEHFPLTLESARPSHTSQYLCASSGVETREDTEAFFGQGTRLTVV.

DNA of the CDR3: TGCAGCGTCGACCGACAGGGTTTGGGCACTGAAGCTTTCTTT. The encoded protein is CSVDRQGLGTEAFF. The chain has TRBV29-1 and TRBJ1-1; 7 bases line up with TRBD1. The junction had 11 bases not matched to a gene; V was cut back by 6 bases and J by 4 bases. Germline V gene sequence: CDR1 SQVTM, CDR2 ANQGSEA. This CDR3 spans 14 amino acids.

This chain uses TRBV6-6 with TRBJ2-1; 13 bases map to TRBD2. CDR3 length: 15 amino acids. The ends lost 7 bases at V and 5 bases at J; junction bases unmatched: 5. Per the germline V gene, CDR1 is MNHNY and CDR2 is SVGAGI (reference sequence). For the CDR3, the DNA is TGTGCCAGCAAACCTACTAGCGGGGGGGACAATGAGCAGTTCTTC. It encodes CASKPTSGGDNEQFF.

V and J are TRBV19 and TRBJ1-1, with D possibly being TRBD1 (5 bases). The CDR3 extends over 14 amino acids. Trimming removed 7 bases from V and 0 bases from J, with 12 bases in between. The V gene's germline CDR1 is LNHDA and CDR2 SQIVND (reference sequence). The CDR3 DNA sequence: TGTGCCAGTAAAGCCAGGGCAATGAACACTGAAGCTTTCTTT. It is translated as CASKARAMNTEAFF. The whole variable domain, remainder taken from reference TRBV19 and TRBJ1-1, is DGGITQSPKYLFRKEGQNVTLSCEQNLNHDAMYWYRQDPGQGLRLIYYSQIVNDFQKGDIAEGYSVSREKKESFPLTVTSAQKNPTAFYLCASKARAMNTEAFFGQGTRLTVV.

The V call is TRBV6-6, the J call TRBJ2-5; possible D gene TRBD2, 6 bases. V shed 8 bases and J shed 0 bases, with 10 bases lying between them. The CDR3 runs 13 residues. Germline V lookup: CDR1 MNHNY, CDR2 SVGAGI (reference sequence). The CDR3 DNA is TGTGCCAGCCGCCCGGGGGACCAAGAGACCCAGTACTTC. Protein: CASRPGDQETQYF.

The chain combines TRBV5-1 with TRBJ2-7; D not resolved. CDR1 and CDR2 from the germline V gene are SGHRS and YFSETQ. The V gene lost 7 bases and the J gene lost 2 bases, with 16 bases spanning the gap. This CDR3 contains 14 residues. CDR3 loop: CASRGVSETYEQYF. The CDR3 bases are TGCGCCAGCCGCGGAGTCTCTGAGACCTACGAGCAGTACTTC.

This sequence joins TRBV7-9 and TRBJ1-4, with TRBD1 as a possible D gene (5 bases). CDR3 size: 16 residues. Trimming shortened V by 3 bases and J by 11 bases, and 22 bases separated the two germline ends. Germline-derived CDR1 and CDR2 are SEHNR and FQNEAQ (reference sequence). The CDR3 DNA is TGTGCCAGCAGCTTCATAGAAAGGGGCCGAGTCGAGAAACTGTTTTTT. Translated, it gives CASSFIERGRVEKLFF.

The rearrangement links TRBV6-6 to TRBJ1-1; perhaps TRBD1 as D (6 bases). CDR1 is MNHNY, CDR2 SVGAGI, per germline (reference sequence). This CDR3 region has 15 residues. Trimming took 6 bases from V and 6 from J, leaving 20 bases between them. CDR3 in amino acids: CASRVRGAFSSEAFF. In nucleotides, the CDR3 is TGTGCCAGCAGGGTACGGGGGGCCTTTAGTTCTGAAGCTTTCTTT.

The chain combines TRBV19 with TRBJ2-7; D perhaps matches TRBD2 (6 bases). The CDR3 spans 16 residues. The V end was cut by 2 bases, the J end by 6 bases, with 20 bases between. Germline V gives CDR1 LNHDA, CDR2 SQIVND (reference sequence). The CDR3 DNA sequence: TGTGCCAGTAGTATAAAGGGAGGCCATCTGTCCGGCGAGCAGTACTTC. Protein: CASSIKGGHLSGEQYF.

The rearrangement joins TRBV6-8 to TRBJ2-3, with D perhaps matching TRBD1 (6 bases). Trimming removed 2 bases from V and 0 bases from J, with 9 bases in between. Germline V gene sequence: CDR1 MNHGY, CDR2 SAAAGT. The CDR3 is 15 amino acids. The CDR3 bases are TGTGCCAGCAGTTACGGACAGCCTAGCACAGATACGCAGTATTTT. Its translation is CASSYGQPSTDTQYF.

The DNA for the CDR3 is TGCGCCAGCAGCCGGACAGGGCAAGACAATCAGCCCCAGCATTTT. Translation: CASSRTGQDNQPQHF. The chain is built from TRBV5-1 and TRBJ1-5; 8 bases match TRBD1. V lost 4 bases, J lost 3 bases, and 6 bases stayed unmatched. The CDR3 sequence is 15 residues long. CDR1 and CDR2 (germline): SGHRS, YFSETQ.

The chain combines TRBV10-3 with TRBJ2-3, with TRBD1 matching 10 bases. CDR1 and CDR2 (germline): ENHRY, SYGVKD. The CDR3 is made up of 15 amino acids. V lost 4 bases, J lost 4 bases, and 5 bases stayed unmatched. CDR3: CAISGVTGGADTQYF. The CDR3 DNA follows: TGTGCCATCAGTGGAGTGACAGGGGGCGCAGATACGCAGTATTTT.

The chain uses TRBV9 and TRBJ2-1; a weak D match, TRBD2 (5 bases). CDR3 length: 18 amino acids. CDR1 is SGDLS, CDR2 YYNGEE, per germline. V was shortened by 3 bases and J by 4 bases, with 23 bases between the two germline ends. The CDR3 sequence: CASSAYGGEGRWYNEQFF. The CDR3, as DNA: TGTGCCAGCAGCGCCTACGGAGGTGAGGGCAGGTGGTACAATGAGCAGTTCTTC. The whole variable domain, remainder taken from reference TRBV9 and TRBJ2-1, is DSGVTQTPKHLITATGQRVTLRCSPRSGDLSVYWYQQSLDQGLQFLIQYYNGEERAKGNILERFSAQQFPDLHSELNLSSLELGDSALYFCASSAYGGEGRWYNEQFFGPGTRLTVL.

The chain uses TRBV27 and TRBJ2-7, with 9 nucleotides matching TRBD1. With 7 bases clipped from V and 3 bases from J, the junction kept 13 bases outside the gene matches. The length of the CDR3 is 16 residues. The germline gives CDR1 MNHEY, CDR2 SMNVEV (reference sequence). The CDR3 DNA is TGTGCCAGCAACCTCGACCGGACAGGGGCCATCTACGAGCAGTACTTC. It encodes CASNLDRTGAIYEQYF.

The gene calls are TRBV11-2 and TRBJ1-6; D uncertain. This CDR3 contains 13 residues. The germline V gene encodes CDR1 SGHAT and CDR2 FQNNGV. Trimming took 6 bases from V and 8 from J, leaving 11 bases between them. The CDR3 region is CASSSWADSPLHF. For the CDR3, the DNA is TGTGCCAGCAGTTCGTGGGCCGATTCACCCCTCCACTTT. Full variable domain (rest looked up from reference TRBV11-2 and TRBJ1-6): EAGVAQSPRYKIIEKRQSVAFWCNPISGHATLYWYQQILGQGPKLLIQFQNNGVVDDSQLPKDRFSAERLKGVDSTLKIQPAKLEDSAVYLCASSSWADSPLHFGNGTRLTVT.

The chain links TRBV29-1 to TRBJ1-2, with 7 bases matching TRBD1. Germline V CDR1 and CDR2: SQVTM, ANQGSEA. The CDR3 spans 15 residues. J lost 3 bases, V lost 1 base, and 8 bases had no gene match. The CDR3 reads CSVEGATGTHYGYTF. The CDR3 coding sequence is TGCAGCGTTGAAGGCGCGACAGGGACTCACTATGGCTACACCTTC. The full variable domain, rest sourced from reference TRBV29-1 and TRBJ1-2, is SAVISQKPSRDICQRGTSLTIQCQVDSQVTMMFWYRQQPGQSLTLIATANQGSEATYESGFVIDKFPISRPNLTFSTLTVSNMSPEDSSIYLCSVEGATGTHYGYTFGSGTRLTVV.

This clone has just one count. This sequence joins TRBV11-2 and TRBJ2-7; the D is unclear. The CDR3 spans 16 residues. Between the trimmed V and J ends, which lost 0 bases and 5 bases, there was a span of 17 bases. Germline lookup yields CDR1 SGHAT and CDR2 FQNNGV. CDR3 DNA: TGTGCCAGCAGCTTAGATAGGCTACCTCCGACAAACGAGCAGTACTTC. Amino acid sequence: CASSLDRLPPTNEQYF.

J is TRBJ1-5 and V is TRBV28; the match to TRBD1 covers 7 bases. CDR1 and CDR2 (germline): MDHEN, SYDVKM. Germline trimming cut 4 bases from V and 9 bases from J; bases unmatched to any gene: 15. This CDR3 region has 16 residues. CDR3 loop: CASSSNRDSSFWPQHF. The DNA of the CDR3 is TGTGCCAGCAGTTCCAACCGGGACAGCTCGTTTTGGCCCCAGCATTTT.

The chain joins TRBV28 to TRBJ2-1; 9 positions agree with TRBD2. This CDR3 is 15 amino acids long. Per the germline V gene, CDR1 is MDHEN and CDR2 is SYDVKM. With V trimmed by 7 bases and J by 5 bases, 9 bases remained unmatched. The CDR3 loop is CASTTLSGGHNEQFF. DNA of the CDR3: TGTGCCAGCACTACTCTAAGCGGGGGGCACAATGAGCAGTTCTTC.

This chain joins TRBV5-4 and TRBJ2-7, with D possibly TRBD1 on 5 matching bases. CDR3 length: 13 amino acids. V dropped 5 bases and J dropped 5 bases, with 14 bases sitting between them. The germline V gene has CDR1 SGHNT and CDR2 YYREEE (reference sequence). CDR3 loop: CASSGGQGNEQYF. DNA of the CDR3: TGTGCCAGCAGTGGTGGGCAGGGCAACGAGCAGTACTTC.

In its sample, this clone was seen a few times. This chain connects TRBV10-2 to TRBJ2-1; 8 bases match TRBD2. The germline CDR1 and CDR2 sequences are WSHSY and SAAADI. Trimming at V came to 6 bases and at J to 3 bases, leaving 1 base not matched to a gene. The CDR3 is 13 residues long. The CDR3 here is CASRAGGYNEQFF. In nucleotides, the CDR3 is TGCGCCAGCAGGGCGGGGGGCTACAATGAGCAGTTCTTC.